This T cell receptor (beta chain) stems from a study of CD8 T cells in ankylosing spondylitis. For this clonotype: The antigen remains undetermined.

Quantitative 5'-RACE was performed with molecular barcodes, and it yielded the TCR beta libraries. TCRdb itself ran the 5' RACE reads through MiXCR, one entry per CDR3 protein. The table includes 200,000 to 250,000 distinct CDR3 sequences, approximately 16% detected once. CDR1 and CDR2 from the germline V gene are DFQATT and SNEGSKA (reference sequence). Trimming removed 3 bases from V and 0 bases from J, with 17 bases in between. The CDR3 runs to 17 residues. Whole-study results and caveats: Relatively scarce in peripheral blood, disease-linked clones were CD8+. Matched ankylosing spondylitis synovial fluid reportedly contained a significantly enriched population of disease-linked clones. Apparently characteristic of ankylosing spondylitis blood was a TCR beta motif (under ten highly homologous variants). Before this, some motif variants had been reported in reactive arthritis synovial fluid and blood.

The sequenced material came from blood, either unsorted or a sorted T cell fraction (not recorded which). The V call is TRBV20-1, the J call TRBJ2-2; weak D call: TRBD2 (5 bases). This sequence was found in a male donor with ankylosing spondylitis. CDR3 sequence (DNA): TGCAGTGCTAGTGAGGTTAGGGAGACTGCGAACACCGGGGAGCTGTTTTTT. Protein sequence: CSASEVRETANTGELFF.